This TCR beta chain is drawn from a study of neoadjuvant anti-PD-1 for oral cavity cancer. Study-wide background: Patients without progression got a fourth dose around day 43. The study's findings and limits: Treg/Th17 ratio rose with pretreatment blood and fell with post-treatment tumor TCRbeta clonality.

Measured with immunoSEQ multiplex PCR; TCRdb has only the in-frame clones, and not every one. The sample contains about 9,800 clones, 61% of which appear only once. This clone was detected a few times. Its target is unknown. The time point denotes: after neoadjuvant nivolumab, at surgical resection. The patients had HPV-negative, locally advanced oral cavity squamous cell carcinoma. Analysis of PBMCs was direct, with no culture step. Trimming took 0 bases from V and 2 from J, leaving 14 bases between them. The germline CDR1 and CDR2 sequences are LGHNA and YNFKEQ. CDR3 size: 17 residues. This TCR was recovered from a person aged 40 to 85 with oral cavity squamous cell carcinoma. Material: PBMCs, obtained after nivolumab (anti-PD-1) treatment. The V call is TRBV4-2, the J call TRBJ2-1, with D perhaps matching TRBD1 or TRBD2 (6 bases each). CDR3 in amino acids: CASSQDRSGAAYNEQFF. CDR3 DNA: TGTGCCAGCAGCCAAGATCGATCGGGGGCCGCCTACAATGAGCAGTTCTTC.